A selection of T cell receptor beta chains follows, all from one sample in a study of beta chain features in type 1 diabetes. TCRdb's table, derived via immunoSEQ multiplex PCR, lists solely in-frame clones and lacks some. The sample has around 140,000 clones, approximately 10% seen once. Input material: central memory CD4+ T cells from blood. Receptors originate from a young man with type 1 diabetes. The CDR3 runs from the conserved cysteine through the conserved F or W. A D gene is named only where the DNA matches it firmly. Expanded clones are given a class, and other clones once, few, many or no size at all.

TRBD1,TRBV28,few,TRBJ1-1,TGTGCCAGCAGTTTAGCTACAGGGGGCAACACTGAAGCTTTCTTT,CASSLATGGNTEAFF
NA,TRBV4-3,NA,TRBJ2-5,TGCGCCAGCAGTTTCAGTTTTTCAGCGGACGCGGAGACCCAGTACTTC,CASSFSFSADAETQYF
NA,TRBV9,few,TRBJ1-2,TGTGCCAGCAGCGTAGACTTCTTTGTGGATGGCTACACCTTC,CASSVDFFVDGYTF
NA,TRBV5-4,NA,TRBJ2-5,TGTGCCAGCAGCCCGGACCTCCAGGGGCCGGAGACCCAGTACTTC,CASSPDLQGPETQYF
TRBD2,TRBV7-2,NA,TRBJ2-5,TGTGCCAGCAGCTTCGGGCTAGCGGGGGCCGGGGTGGTTGAGACCCAGTACTTC,CASSFGLAGAGVVETQYF
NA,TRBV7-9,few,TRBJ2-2,TGTGCCAGCAGCCCAACAGGGACCGGGGAGCTGTTTTTT,CASSPTGTGELFF
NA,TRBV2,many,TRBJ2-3,TGTGCCAGCAGTCCCCGTAGACTTCCCCCCCCAGATACGCAGTATTTT,CASSPRRLPPPDTQYF
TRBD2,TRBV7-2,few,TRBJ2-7,TGTGCCAGCAGACGGGGGGGTGGCAGCTCCTACGAGCAGTACTTC,CASRRGGGSSYEQYF
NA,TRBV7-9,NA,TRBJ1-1,TGTGCCAGCAGCGATTACCAGGGGACTGAAGCTTTCTTT,CASSDYQGTEAFF
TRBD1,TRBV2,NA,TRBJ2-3,TGTGCCAGCAGTTCCGGGACAGGGAGAACAGATACGCAGTATTTT,CASSSGTGRTDTQYF
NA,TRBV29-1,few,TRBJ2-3,TGCAGCGTTGCTCGGGGGATGGGGCCAGATACGCAGTATTTT,CSVARGMGPDTQYF
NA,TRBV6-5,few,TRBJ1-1,TGTGCCAGCAGGTTTACAGTGGAAGTGGGCACTGAAGCTTTCTTT,CASRFTVEVGTEAFF
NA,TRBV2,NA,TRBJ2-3,TGTGCCAGCAGTGGTACGTCGACAAAGAGCACAGATACGCAGTATTTT,CASSGTSTKSTDTQYF
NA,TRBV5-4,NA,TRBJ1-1,TGTGCCAGCAGCTTTCCCCAGGGGTTCGCTTTCTTT,CASSFPQGFAFF